These 16 T cell receptor beta chains came from one sample sequenced in a study of neoadjuvant anti-PD-1 for oral cavity cancer. The data were produced by immunoSEQ multiplex PCR, yet TCRdb's version contains in-frame clones alone and is incomplete. The sample shows 11,000 to 15,000 clones, around 70% of them seen only once. Time point noted: after neoadjuvant nivolumab, at surgical resection. The material was PBMCs, obtained after nivolumab (anti-PD-1) treatment. The receptors here all came from a person between 35 and 79 years old with oral cavity squamous cell carcinoma.

This chain links TRBV5-1 with TRBJ2-1; 9 nucleotides agree with TRBD2. After removal of 3 bases from V and 6 bases from J, the junction contained 10 bases not matched to a gene. The germline gives CDR1 SGHRS, CDR2 YFSETQ. The CDR3 length is 16 residues. The CDR3 nucleotides read TGCGCCAGCAGCTGGGGTCTAGCGGGACGACTCAATGAGCAGTTCTTC. It encodes CASSWGLAGRLNEQFF.

This clone was counted only a few times. This chain links TRBV28 with TRBJ2-3; the D gene is possibly TRBD2 (7 bases). This CDR3 is 16 amino acids long. V gave up 3 bases and J gave up 1 base, with 14 bases separating them. Germline CDR1 is MDHEN and CDR2 is SYDVKM. CDR3 protein: CASSLSGGHRTDTQYF. As DNA, the CDR3 is TGTGCCAGCAGTTTGTCGGGGGGACACCGCACAGATACGCAGTATTTT.

This chain uses TRBV15 with TRBJ2-5; D not certain. V was pared by 0 bases and J by 4 bases, with 18 bases between. The CDR3 totals 17 residues. Germline V gene data show CDR1 as LNHNV and CDR2 as YYDKDF (reference sequence). The CDR3 region is CATSRDRAANYAETQYF. The CDR3 DNA sequence: TGTGCCACCAGCAGAGATAGGGCAGCGAATTATGCAGAGACCCAGTACTTC. The full variable domain, its missing parts supplied by reference TRBV15 and TRBJ2-5, is DAMVIQNPRYQVTQFGKPVTLSCSQTLNHNVMYWYQQKSSQAPKLLFHYYDKDFNNEADTPDNFQSRRPNTSFCFLDIRSPGLGDTAMYLCATSRDRAANYAETQYFGPGTRLLVL.

The chain has TRBV4-2 and TRBJ2-7, with 8 bases aligning to TRBD2. The CDR3 extends over 16 amino acids. V lost 5 bases and J lost 3; bases outside the gene matches: 12. Germline values: CDR1 LGHNA, CDR2 YNFKEQ. The CDR3: CASSSGPSGSFYEQYF. The CDR3 nucleotides read TGTGCCAGCAGCTCAGGCCCCAGCGGGAGTTTCTACGAGCAGTACTTC.

The chain employs TRBV4-1 and TRBJ2-7, with 12 bases aligning to TRBD2. V lost 1 base, J lost 6 bases, and 10 bases stayed unmatched. There are 17 residues in the CDR3. In germline, CDR1 is MGHRA, CDR2 YSYEKL. The CDR3 sequence is CASSQAGLAGPTGEQYF. In DNA, the CDR3 is TGCGCCAGCAGCCAAGCGGGACTAGCGGGCCCCACTGGCGAGCAGTACTTC.

The chain combines TRBV4-2 with TRBJ2-7; TRBD2 matches 8 bases. With 0 bases clipped from V and 9 bases from J, the junction kept 7 bases outside the gene matches. The germline CDR1 and CDR2 sequences are LGHNA and YNFKEQ. The CDR3 length is 14 residues. The CDR3 region has the DNA TGTGCCAGCAGCCAAGATGAAACGGGAGGGGGGCAGTACTTC. This gives the protein CASSQDETGGGQYF.

The chain employs TRBV6-4 and TRBJ2-3; D is unclear. V lost 0 bases to trimming and J lost 1 base, with 11 bases between them. Germline V CDR1 and CDR2: MRHNA, SNTAGT. The CDR3 has 16 residues. The CDR3 here is CASSDSASVGTDTQYF. As DNA, the CDR3 is TGTGCCAGCAGTGACTCGGCCTCCGTGGGCACAGATACGCAGTATTTT.

This chain joins TRBV5-1 and TRBJ2-5, with no clear D. The CDR3 is made up of 14 amino acids. The V gene lost 0 bases and the J gene lost 5 bases, with 11 bases spanning the gap. Germline values: CDR1 SGHRS, CDR2 YFSETQ. Written as DNA, the CDR3 is TGCGCCAGCAGCTTGGTTCCAGTCATGGAGACCCAGTACTTC. Encoded protein: CASSLVPVMETQYF.

The chain combines TRBV9 with TRBJ2-7; D possibly uses TRBD1 or TRBD2 (6 bases each). V lost 4 bases and J 6 bases, leaving 23 bases between the germline ends. Germline V gives CDR1 SGDLS, CDR2 YYNGEE. This CDR3 spans 16 amino acids. This CDR3 is CASSQGGTLGTAEQYF. The CDR3 DNA is TGTGCCAGCAGCCAAGGGGGGACTTTGGGGACGGCCGAGCAGTACTTC.

This clone turned up a few times. This rearrangement joins TRBV6-6 to TRBJ1-4; 7 bases are shared with TRBD1. Germline lookup yields CDR1 MNHNY and CDR2 SVGAGI (reference sequence). Trimming removed 5 bases from V and 7 bases from J; junction bases left unmatched: 10. The CDR3 spans 15 residues. CDR3 in DNA: TGTGCCAGCAGTACCCAGGGGGAGTCGAGTGAAAAACTGTTTTTT. Translation gives CASSTQGESSEKLFF.

This chain links TRBV6-1 with TRBJ2-7; unclear D gene. Trimming shortened V by 3 bases and J by 9 bases, and 24 bases separated the two germline ends. Germline V gene data show CDR1 as MNHNS and CDR2 as SASEGT. The CDR3 has 16 amino acids. The CDR3 reads CASSDPGPNPFTVQYF. The CDR3 coding sequence is TGTGCCAGCAGTGACCCGGGCCCCAACCCGTTTACCGTGCAGTACTTC.

The chain links TRBV9 to TRBJ2-7, with TRBD1 matching 10 bases. Germline V CDR1 and CDR2: SGDLS, YYNGEE. The ends lost 1 base at V and 7 bases at J; junction bases unmatched: 20. CDR3 length: 19 residues. CDR3 protein: CASSVPRGPPDRGSTEQYF. CDR3 nucleotides: TGTGCCAGCAGCGTACCGAGGGGCCCCCCGGACAGGGGGTCTACTGAGCAGTACTTC.

The chain is built from TRBV6-1 and TRBJ1-2; tentative D call: TRBD1 (5 bases). Germline CDR1 MNHNS, CDR2 SASEGT. This CDR3 has 13 amino acids. Trimming shortened V by 6 bases and J by 4 bases, and 12 bases separated the two germline ends. The CDR3 DNA is TGTGCCAGCAGCCTCAGGGAGGGCTATGGCTACACCTTC. As protein: CASSLREGYGYTF.

Written as DNA, the CDR3 is TGCGCCAGCAGCTTGGTGAGTGGGATCCAAGAGACCCAGTACTTC. This encodes CASSLVSGIQETQYF. The chain recombines TRBV5-1 with TRBJ2-5, with no clear D. Germline CDR1 reads SGHRS; CDR2 reads YFSETQ. The length of the CDR3 is 15 residues. The V end lost 0 bases, the J end lost 1 base, and 10 bases lay between the germline ends.

V is TRBV19 and J is TRBJ2-2; perhaps TRBD1 as D (5 bases). This CDR3 is 16 amino acids long. V lost 1 base, J lost 0 bases, and 9 bases lay in between. The V gene's germline CDR1 is LNHDA and CDR2 SQIVND (reference sequence). The CDR3 reads CASSIVDRPNTGELFF. The CDR3 nucleotides read TGTGCCAGTAGTATAGTAGACAGACCGAACACCGGGGAGCTGTTTTTT.

The chain combines TRBV10-3 with TRBJ2-1; the D is unclear. Germline-derived CDR1 and CDR2 are ENHRY and SYGVKD. This CDR3 comprises 15 residues. V lost 4 bases and J 0 bases, leaving 10 bases between the germline ends. The CDR3 here is CAISGQLSSYNEQFF. CDR3 nucleotides: TGTGCCATCAGTGGGCAGCTCAGCTCCTACAATGAGCAGTTCTTC.